This T cell receptor (beta chain) was found in a study of blood T cell repertoires in COVID-19. Whole-study context: The United States, Italy and Spain were the sources of the acute and convalescent COVID-19 samples. T cells, B-cell-depleted T cells, or PBMCs supplied cDNA or gDNA.

The CDR3 is made up of 17 amino acids. The V end was cut by 2 bases, the J end by 1 base, with 16 bases between. The germline gives CDR1 SGHTA, CDR2 FQGNSA. Here immunoSEQ multiplex PCR was the method, and the copy in TCRdb shows in-frame clones only, minus some. The table includes 250,000 or so clones, 80% to 90% detected once. All enrollees were roughly 18 to 95 years old and from 20 to 25 US areas. No more than 2 weeks before study entry, exposed participants had met a case of COVID-19. The V and J genes are TRBV7-2 and TRBJ2-3; the D gene is possibly TRBD1 (5 bases). This TCR derives from a woman between 40 and 55 years old who had been exposed to COVID-19. Sequencing was done on a sample of PBMCs or T cells enriched from blood (not recorded which). The CDR3 sequence is CASSLTPAGWRTDTQYF. The CDR3, as DNA: TGTGCCAGCAGCTTAACTCCGGCAGGGTGGCGCACAGATACGCAGTATTTT.